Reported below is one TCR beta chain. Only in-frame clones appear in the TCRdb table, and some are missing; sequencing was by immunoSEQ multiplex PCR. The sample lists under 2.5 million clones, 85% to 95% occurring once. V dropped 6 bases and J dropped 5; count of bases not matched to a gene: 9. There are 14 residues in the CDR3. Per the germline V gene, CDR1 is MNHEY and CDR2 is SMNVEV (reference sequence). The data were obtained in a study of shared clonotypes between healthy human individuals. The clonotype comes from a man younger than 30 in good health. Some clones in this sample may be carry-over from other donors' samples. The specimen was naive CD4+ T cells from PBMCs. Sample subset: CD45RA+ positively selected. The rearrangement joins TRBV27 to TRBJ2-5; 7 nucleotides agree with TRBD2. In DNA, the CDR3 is TGTGCCAGCAGCCTTACACCCGGGAGGGAGACCCAGTACTTC. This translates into CASSLTPGRETQYF.